This is a list of T cell receptor beta chains from one sample in a study of T cells expressing NK-cell markers. Following a re-call of the 5' RACE reads, TCRdb has one entry per CDR3 protein and lacks DNA. The sample holds 550,000 or so distinct CDR3 sequences. Sequenced material: blood T cells: a sorted CD56 or NKG2C T cell subset, CD4+ or CD8+ T cells, or bulk PBMC T cells (not recorded which). These receptor sequences come from a man younger than 35 in good health. Both conserved end residues are part of each CDR3. Each record gives: V gene, J gene, CDR3 protein.

v_call: TRBV28; j_call: TRBJ2-5; cdr3_aa: CASSLRTGLEQETQYF
v_call: TRBV12-3/TRBV12-4; j_call: TRBJ2-3; cdr3_aa: CASSTRIVGLANTDTQYF
v_call: TRBV11-2; j_call: TRBJ2-4; cdr3_aa: CASSSQPRGNIQYF
v_call: TRBV3-1; j_call: TRBJ1-1; cdr3_aa: CASSPRRGGYTEAFF
v_call: TRBV5-1; j_call: TRBJ2-2; cdr3_aa: CASSSTGTGVVGELFF
v_call: TRBV7-9; j_call: TRBJ2-3; cdr3_aa: CASSLWQSETTDTQYF
v_call: TRBV6-4; j_call: TRBJ2-1; cdr3_aa: CASSRLAGANEQFF
v_call: TRBV11-2; j_call: TRBJ2-1; cdr3_aa: CASSLAGTSVLDEQFF
v_call: TRBV28; j_call: TRBJ2-7; cdr3_aa: CASRSGKPIYEQYF
v_call: TRBV12-3/TRBV12-4; j_call: TRBJ2-1; cdr3_aa: CASPRDALSYNEQFF
v_call: TRBV12-5; j_call: TRBJ2-5; cdr3_aa: CASGESLGSETQYF
v_call: TRBV7-6; j_call: TRBJ2-2; cdr3_aa: CASSMGQGATGELFF
v_call: TRBV12-3/TRBV12-4; j_call: TRBJ2-7; cdr3_aa: CASSPRRSYEQYF
v_call: TRBV12-3/TRBV12-4; j_call: TRBJ2-5; cdr3_aa: CASRSSGRETQYF
v_call: TRBV5-1; j_call: TRBJ2-1; cdr3_aa: CASSLGRTSSDEQFF
v_call: TRBV7-2; j_call: TRBJ2-7; cdr3_aa: CASSLGVQLPPNKQYF
v_call: TRBV6-2/TRBV6-3; j_call: TRBJ1-2; cdr3_aa: CASGIGTANYGYTF
v_call: TRBV5-5; j_call: TRBJ1-1; cdr3_aa: CASSRPGTGLIEAFF
v_call: TRBV20-1; j_call: TRBJ2-1; cdr3_aa: CSAADRETYNEQFF
v_call: TRBV4-3; j_call: TRBJ1-1; cdr3_aa: CASSQRSLNTEAFF
v_call: TRBV21-1; j_call: TRBJ2-7; cdr3_aa: CASMTGAYEQYF
v_call: TRBV5-1; j_call: TRBJ2-3; cdr3_aa: CASSFTGARDTQYF
v_call: TRBV5-1; j_call: TRBJ2-3; cdr3_aa: CASSLTSGSRFVDTQYF
v_call: TRBV12-3/TRBV12-4; j_call: TRBJ1-1; cdr3_aa: CASSSPGRMNTEAFF
v_call: TRBV15; j_call: TRBJ2-5; cdr3_aa: CATSTTLDSFQETQYF
v_call: TRBV7-8; j_call: TRBJ2-4; cdr3_aa: CASSLSTGLLAKNIQYF
v_call: TRBV28; j_call: TRBJ2-2; cdr3_aa: CASSLWSGELFF
v_call: TRBV9; j_call: TRBJ1-4; cdr3_aa: CASSVGTGGGNEKLFF
v_call: TRBV18; j_call: TRBJ1-5; cdr3_aa: CASSPPIGFPQHF
v_call: TRBV12-3/TRBV12-4; j_call: TRBJ2-2; cdr3_aa: CASSRVPGELFF
v_call: TRBV18; j_call: TRBJ2-1; cdr3_aa: CASSPVGLDNEQFF
v_call: TRBV29-1; j_call: TRBJ2-2; cdr3_aa: CSVWWREGRSTGELFF
v_call: TRBV20-1; j_call: TRBJ2-1; cdr3_aa: CSALPEAGGEFF
v_call: TRBV20-1; j_call: TRBJ2-3; cdr3_aa: CSARRPPRLAGVTDTQYF
v_call: TRBV19; j_call: TRBJ2-7; cdr3_aa: CASSMGGRGGYEQYF
v_call: TRBV5-1; j_call: TRBJ2-1; cdr3_aa: CASSLQGSSNEQFF
v_call: TRBV5-4; j_call: TRBJ2-2; cdr3_aa: CASSSRISGRAYTGELFF
v_call: TRBV11-3; j_call: TRBJ2-1; cdr3_aa: CASSGLAGREQFF
v_call: TRBV6-1; j_call: TRBJ2-1; cdr3_aa: CASRPTPGQVNEQFF
v_call: TRBV20-1; j_call: TRBJ2-5; cdr3_aa: CSARTGDRETQYF
v_call: TRBV20-1; j_call: TRBJ2-1; cdr3_aa: CSARNGMDYNEQFF
v_call: TRBV18; j_call: TRBJ2-1; cdr3_aa: CASSPPGRGGPDEQFF
v_call: TRBV4-3; j_call: TRBJ2-3; cdr3_aa: CASSQSVAGDTQYF
v_call: TRBV27; j_call: TRBJ2-7; cdr3_aa: CASTNHYEQYF
v_call: TRBV20-1; j_call: TRBJ2-1; cdr3_aa: CSAAGGQGATNEQFF
v_call: TRBV6-5; j_call: TRBJ2-1; cdr3_aa: CASSPPGGRANEQFF